What follows are 29 T cell receptor beta chains derived from one specimen sequenced in a study of molecular identifiers for immune sequencing clone quantification. From the PCR reads, TCRdb called clonotypes with MiXCR, one entry per CDR3 protein. The sample consists of over 300,000 distinct CDR3 sequences, roughly 24% of them appearing once. What was sequenced was naive CD8+ T cells from blood, with Jurkat cell RNA spiked in. Subset indicated: FACS-sorted CD8+CD4-CCR7+CD45RA+ naive T cells. These receptor sequences come from a human donor in good health. Some libraries in this study had Jurkat cell RNA spiked in.

This clonotype was detected only a few times. The V gene is TRBV4-3, the J gene TRBJ2-7; D ambiguous. Looked up from germline, CDR1 is LGHNA and CDR2 is YSLEER. Between the trimmed V and J ends, which lost 0 bases and 4 bases, there was a span of 22 bases. The CDR3 loop spans 18 amino acids. The DNA for the CDR3 is TGCGCCAGCAGCCAAGATTTCATGCCGGCCTCCACGGTGTACGAGCAGTACTTC. Its translation: CASSQDFMPASTVYEQYF.

The rearrangement joins TRBV27 to TRBJ2-7; a possible D gene is TRBD1 (6 bases). The V gene's germline CDR1 is MNHEY and CDR2 SMNVEV (reference sequence). The CDR3 totals 15 residues. The V and J ends lost 0 bases and 3 bases respectively, with 12 bases between them. The CDR3 here is CASSLSVRGNYEQYF. In nucleotides, the CDR3 is TGTGCCAGCAGTTTATCGGTCAGGGGTAACTACGAGCAGTACTTC.

Regarding this clonotype: This sequence may be a read error, since a much larger clone differs from it by one base. This chain links TRBV5-3 with TRBJ2-7; D call uncertain. TRBV5-3 carries the ORF label, with uncertain function. This CDR3 is 13 amino acids long. CDR3 residues: CASSLSLVCEQYF. CDR3 DNA sequence: TGTGCCAGCAGCTTGTCGCTGGTATGCGAGCAGTACTTC.

Regarding this clonotype: A much larger clone lies one base from this, so it may be a read error. As DNA, the CDR3 is TGTGCCAGCAGCTTCCCGGGACAGGAGATTTATAGCAATCAGCTCCAGCATTTT. It specifies CASSFPGQEIYSNQLQHF. The chain combines TRBV6-2 or TRBV6-3 with TRBJ1-5, with 8 bases matching TRBD1. The CDR3 is made up of 18 amino acids. Germline V gene lookup returns CDR1 MNHEY and CDR2 SVGEGT.

The sample holds many counts of this clonotype. The chain recombines TRBV28 with TRBJ2-1; 12 bases are shared with TRBD2. This CDR3 contains 18 residues. Germline V lookup: CDR1 MDHEN, CDR2 SYDVKM. Trimming removed 3 bases from V and 3 bases from J; junction bases left unmatched: 9. The CDR3 DNA reads TGTGCCAGCAGTTTCCGGACTAGCGGGACCGTCCTCTACAATGAGCAGTTCTTC. Protein sequence: CASSFRTSGTVLYNEQFF.

With respect to this clonotype: At one of its ends the junction is not consistent with the germline gene, which may arise from a read error. The chain uses TRBV2 and TRBJ1-6; perhaps TRBD1 as D (6 bases). The CDR3 sequence is 13 residues long. The V gene's germline CDR1 is SNHLY and CDR2 FYNNEI. The CDR3 reads CASREDRFSPLHF. The CDR3 bases are TGTGCCAGCAGGGAAGACAGGTTTTCACCCCTCCACTTT.

This clonotype was seen only a few times. The V call is TRBV12-3 or TRBV12-4, the J call TRBJ2-3; D is undetermined. V gave up 5 bases and J gave up 2 bases, with 8 bases separating them. The CDR3 sequence is 13 residues long. The CDR3 loop is CASSPRLTDTQYF. The CDR3 DNA reads as TGTGCCAGCAGTCCACGGCTCACAGATACGCAGTATTTT.

This clonotype has just a few counts. The chain uses TRBV18 and TRBJ2-3; a possible D gene is TRBD1 (5 bases). CDR3 size: 14 residues. The ends were cut back, 3 bases at V and 0 bases at J, with 7 bases in the middle. Germline V gene sequence: CDR1 KGHSH, CDR2 LQKENI. The CDR3 DNA follows: TGTGCCAGCTCACCGACAGATAGCACAGATACGCAGTATTTT. This encodes CASSPTDSTDTQYF.

A remark on this clonotype: A much larger clonotype is one base distant, so this may be a read error. The CDR3 is CASTQGAGRPQHF. The CDR3 nucleotides read TGTGCCAGCACACAGGGGGCTGGGCGGCCCCAGCATTTT. The gene calls are TRBV12-3 or TRBV12-4 and TRBJ1-5, with 9 bases matching TRBD1. The ends lost 7 bases at V and 9 bases at J; junction bases unmatched: 7. The CDR3 totals 13 residues.

This clonotype has a handful of counts. The genes are TRBV9 and TRBJ2-1; 9 nucleotides line up with TRBD2. V shed 3 bases, J shed 8 bases, and the junction held 9 bases outside the gene matches. Per the germline V gene, CDR1 is SGDLS and CDR2 is YYNGEE. The CDR3 sequence is 15 residues long. Here the CDR3 DNA reads TGTGCCAGCAGCGCCGGGGGACTAGCTGTCTATGAGCAGTTCTTC. It is translated as CASSAGGLAVYEQFF.

On this clonotype itself: The CDR3 end shows no conserved phenylalanine or tryptophan, and so a read error is likely. The genes are TRBV11-2 and TRBJ2-7; tentative D call: TRBD1 (5 bases). Germline lookup yields CDR1 SGHAT and CDR2 FQNNGV. The CDR3 runs 15 residues. Trimming cost V 4 bases and J 3 bases, with 16 bases left between them. In DNA form, the CDR3 reads TGTGCCAGCAGCTCTCGTCGGACATTCGACTACGAGCAGTACTAC. This encodes CASSSRRTFDYEQYY.

As concerns this clonotype: The junction differs from germline at one of its ends, possibly a read error. The chain links TRBV6-2 or TRBV6-3 to TRBJ1-5; D unresolved. Germline values: CDR1 MNHEY, CDR2 SVGEGT. This CDR3 has 14 amino acids. The CDR3 region has the DNA TGTGGCAGCAGTTACGTCCAGACCAATCAGCCCCAGCATTTT. It translates to CGSSYVQTNQPQHF.

This chain joins TRBV27 and TRBJ2-3; D might be TRBD1 (5 bases). The length of the CDR3 is 14 residues. Germline CDR1 reads MNHEY; CDR2 reads SMNVEV (reference sequence). V was pared by 4 bases and J by 6 bases, with 14 bases between. The CDR3 DNA reads TGTGCCAGCAGTTCCCAGGGTCCCGCGGATACGCAGTATTTT. It codes for CASSSQGPADTQYF.

Points on this clonotype: A much larger clone differs by one base, so this may be a read error. Given the absence of the conserved phenylalanine or tryptophan at the CDR3 end, a read error is likely. V usage is TRBV7-9 and J usage is TRBJ1-4; TRBD1 matches 9 bases. The J segment lost 5 bases and the V segment lost 5 bases, leaving 15 bases of the junction unmatched. CDR3 size: 18 residues. Germline assignment: CDR1 SEHNR and CDR2 FQNEAQ (reference sequence). CDR3 loop: CASSPRDRADFANEKLFL. The CDR3 coding sequence is TGTGCCAGCAGCCCCCGGGACAGGGCCGACTTCGCAAATGAAAAACTGTTTCTT.

In its sample, this clonotype was seen a few times. DNA of the CDR3: TGTGCCAGTAGTATCATAGGCGGGGGACTAGCGGGCACAGATACGCAGTATTTT. Protein product: CASSIIGGGLAGTDTQYF. The chain is built from TRBV19 and TRBJ2-3; 11 bases match TRBD2. The CDR3 is 18 residues long. Per germline, CDR1 LNHDA and CDR2 SQIVND (reference sequence). The trim removed 3 bases at V and 1 base at J, leaving 9 bases unmatched.

The sample holds a few counts of this clonotype. The V and J genes are TRBV12-3 or TRBV12-4 and TRBJ2-1; possibly TRBD1 for D (5 bases). The CDR3 has 13 residues. Trimming removed 3 bases at V and 8 bases at J, with 11 bases between. For the CDR3, the DNA is TGTGCCAGCAGTTTGAAGTCCAGGGATGAGCAGTTCTTC. As protein: CASSLKSRDEQFF.

With regard to this clonotype: A read error is possible here, since a much larger clone lies one base away. The CDR3 reads CASSYDLTGGHGAFF. CDR3 DNA sequence: TGTGCCAGCAGTTACGACCTTACCGGGGGGCATGGAGCTTTCTTT. The chain couples TRBV28 to TRBJ1-1, with D possibly matching TRBD1 (6 bases). The CDR3 runs to 15 residues. Looked up from germline, CDR1 is MDHEN and CDR2 is SYDVKM. Trimming pared 4 bases from V and 10 bases from J, leaving 22 bases between.

The chain joins TRBV27 to TRBJ2-7; 8 nucleotides align to TRBD2. The CDR3 is 14 residues long. With V trimmed by 4 bases and J by 4 bases, 6 bases remained unmatched. Germline V gene data show CDR1 as MNHEY and CDR2 as SMNVEV (reference sequence). In DNA form, the CDR3 reads TGTGCCAGCAGTTACGGGGGGGCCGAGTACGAGCAGTACTTC. The encoded protein is CASSYGGAEYEQYF.

Notes on this clonotype: A single base separates this from a much larger clone, so it may be a read error. The chain is built from TRBV29-1 and TRBJ1-1; no clear D. The CDR3 sequence is 14 residues long. Germline lookup yields CDR1 SQVTM and CDR2 ANQGSEA. V lost 3 bases, J lost 0 bases, and 11 bases lay in between. DNA of the CDR3: TGCAGCGTTGATAGCTCGGGCCTGAACACTGAAGCTTTCTTT. It is translated as CSVDSSGLNTEAFF. The complete variable domain, with remaining parts taken from reference TRBV29-1 and TRBJ1-1, reads SAVISQKPSRDICQRGTSLTIQCQVDSQVTMMFWYRQQPGQSLTLIATANQGSEATYESGFVIDKFPISRPNLTFSTLTVSNMSPEDSSIYLCSVDSSGLNTEAFFGQGTRLTVV.

This clonotype occurred a few times. J is TRBJ1-4 and V is TRBV14, with no clear D. With 0 bases removed from V and 13 bases from J, the gap between germline ends came to 18 bases. Germline V gene sequence: CDR1 SGHDN, CDR2 FVKESK. The CDR3 length is 15 residues. The CDR3 nucleotides are TGTGCCAGCAGCCAAGATATCTCCGGTCGCCGTGGACTGTTTTTT. Its translation: CASSQDISGRRGLFF.

V gene TRBV6-7 combines with J gene TRBJ2-7; D ambiguous. TRBV6-7 is assigned to the ORF class and has an uncertain function. The CDR3 sequence is 16 residues long. V was trimmed by 2 bases and J by 0 bases, leaving 14 bases between them. DNA for the CDR3: TGTGCCAGCAGTTACCCACAGAGACGGACCTCCTACGAGCAGTACTTC. Its translation is CASSYPQRRTSYEQYF.

On this clonotype: With a much larger clone just one base away, this may be a read error. The chain carries TRBV7-9 and TRBJ2-3, with D possibly being TRBD1 (6 bases). The CDR3 loop spans 18 amino acids. Germline-derived CDR1 and CDR2 are SEHNR and FQNEAQ (reference sequence). Trimming stripped 5 bases from V and 1 base from J, with 22 bases between. The CDR3 DNA reads as TGTGCCAGCAGCGCCGTCCCGAGACAGGTCCCGCGCACAGATACGCAGTATTTT. The encoded protein is CASSAVPRQVPRTDTQYF.

The chain uses TRBV19 and TRBJ2-5; D remains ambiguous. This CDR3 is 13 amino acids long. V was cut by 5 bases and J by 4 bases, with 11 bases left in between. The V gene's germline CDR1 is LNHDA and CDR2 SQIVND (reference sequence). CDR3 DNA sequence: TGTGCCAGTAGTCTCGGCAGGCCAGAGACCCAGTACTTC. Translating it yields CASSLGRPETQYF.

Of note for this clonotype: Compared with germline, one end of the junction differs, possibly owing to a read error. This chain uses TRBV19 with TRBJ1-5; D not certain. The CDR3 is 15 amino acids. Germline-derived CDR1 and CDR2 are LNHDA and SQIVND (reference sequence). In DNA form, the CDR3 reads TGTGCCAGTAGTTCCCTACGGTATAGCAATCAGCCCCGGCATTTT. This translates into CASSSLRYSNQPRHF.

With respect to this clonotype: This sequence may be a read error, since a much larger clone differs from it by one base. The chain recombines TRBV6-5 with TRBJ2-5; D unclear. V was cut by 2 bases and J by 2 bases, with 12 bases left in between. The germline CDR1 and CDR2 sequences are MNHEY and SVGAGI. The CDR3 runs to 15 residues. This CDR3 reads CASSYRPRTQETQYF. The CDR3 nucleotides read TGTGCCAGCAGTTACAGGCCGCGTACTCAAGAGACCCAGTACTTC.

This clonotype was picked up many times. The chain carries TRBV7-9 and TRBJ2-7, with a weak D call TRBD1 (6 bases). The V end lost 5 bases, the J end lost 10 bases, and 24 bases lay between the germline ends. From germline, CDR1 is SEHNR and CDR2 FQNEAQ (reference sequence). This CDR3 contains 15 residues. The CDR3 is CASSPNRDISTKQYF. The CDR3 DNA is TGTGCCAGCAGCCCGAACCGGGACATCTCTACGAAACAGTACTTC.

This clonotype has ten or more counts. The chain is built from TRBV7-8 and TRBJ1-5; D is uncertain. The CDR3 runs to 12 residues. V lost 3 bases, J lost 5 bases, and 5 bases lay in between. Germline CDR1 reads SGHVS; CDR2 reads FQNEAQ. The CDR3 DNA reads TGTGCCAGCAGCTTCTTAGATCAGCCCCAGCATTTT. This gives the protein CASSFLDQPQHF.

V gene TRBV4-3 combines with J gene TRBJ1-3; 7 bases match TRBD1. CDR1 is LGHNA and CDR2 is YSLEER in the germline V gene. V gave up 3 bases and J gave up 0 bases; unmatched junction bases: 5. CDR3 length: 16 residues. For the CDR3, the DNA is TGCGCCAGCAGCCAGTGGACAGGAAGCTCTGGAAACACCATATATTTT. This translates into CASSQWTGSSGNTIYF.

This clonotype was picked up a small number of times. This rearrangement joins TRBV7-9 to TRBJ2-2, with 11 bases lining up with TRBD1. Germline V gives CDR1 SEHNR, CDR2 FQNEAQ (reference sequence). The CDR3 contains 16 residues. V lost 4 bases, J lost 5 bases, and 6 bases stayed unmatched. The CDR3 DNA follows: TGTGCCAGCAGCTCGTGGACAGGGGGCAAGACCGGGGAGCTGTTTTTT. This gives the protein CASSSWTGGKTGELFF.